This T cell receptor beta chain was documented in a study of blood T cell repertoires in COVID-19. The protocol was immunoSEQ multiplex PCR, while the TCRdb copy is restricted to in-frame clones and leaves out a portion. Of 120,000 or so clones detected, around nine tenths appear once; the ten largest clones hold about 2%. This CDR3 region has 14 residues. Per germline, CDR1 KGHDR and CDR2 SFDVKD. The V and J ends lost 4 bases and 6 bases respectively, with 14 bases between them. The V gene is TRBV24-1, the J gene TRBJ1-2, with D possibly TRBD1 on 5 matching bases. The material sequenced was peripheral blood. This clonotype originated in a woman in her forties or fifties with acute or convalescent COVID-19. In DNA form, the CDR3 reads TGTGCCACCAGTGACAACACAGGAGTTCATGGCTACACCTTC. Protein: CATSDNTGVHGYTF.